The 28 T cell receptor beta chains below come from one sample, sequenced in a study of T cells after yellow fever vaccination. TCRdb reprocessed the 5' RACE reads with MiXCR, giving one entry per CDR3 protein. The sample records 250,000 or so distinct CDR3 sequences, about 7% being singletons. This specimen consisted of CD4+ T cells sorted from PBMCs, obtained 15 days after the yellow fever booster vaccination. These receptors all stem from a man younger than 40 who received the YFV17D yellow fever vaccine.

Of note for this clonotype: Given a much more abundant clone one base away, this may be a read error. The genes are TRBV12-3 or TRBV12-4 and TRBJ2-7, with TRBD1 identical over 12 bases. The CDR3 covers 14 residues. CDR3 nucleotides: TGTGCCACCTCCGGGACAGGGGGCTCCTACGAGCAGTGCTTC. Protein product: CATSGTGGSYEQCF.

This clonotype was seen at least ten times. This chain joins TRBV19 and TRBJ2-1; D not certain. Deletions cut 11 bases from V and 1 base from J, with 9 bases between. Germline values: CDR1 LNHDA, CDR2 SQIVND (reference sequence). This CDR3 has 12 amino acids. For the CDR3, the DNA is TGTGCCCGCCGGGCTTCCTACAATGAGCAGTTCTTC. Translating it yields CARRASYNEQFF.

The chain recombines TRBV28 with TRBJ2-5; 9 bases agree with TRBD2. CDR1 MDHEN and CDR2 SYDVKM come from the germline V gene. The CDR3 spans 14 residues. The ends lost 3 bases at V and 6 bases at J; junction bases unmatched: 5. The CDR3 is CASSFLAGLKTQYF. In DNA form, the CDR3 reads TGTGCCAGCAGTTTCCTAGCGGGATTGAAGACCCAGTACTTC. The full variable domain, rest sourced from reference TRBV28 and TRBJ2-5, is DVKVTQSSRYLVKRTGEKVFLECVQDMDHENMFWYRQDPGLGLRLIYFSYDVKMKEKGDIPEGYSVSREKKERFSLILESASTNQTSMYLCASSFLAGLKTQYFGPGTRLLVL.

In its sample, this clonotype was seen many times. The rearrangement uses TRBV5-1 and TRBJ2-3; 12 bases align to TRBD1. The length of the CDR3 is 16 residues. Trimming removed 4 bases from V and 3 bases from J; junction bases left unmatched: 6. The germline gives CDR1 SGHRS, CDR2 YFSETQ. As DNA, the CDR3 is TGCGCCAGCAGCACGGGGACAGGGGGCGAGACAGATACGCAGTATTTT. Amino acids: CASSTGTGGETDTQYF.

This clonotype was found a few times. The rearrangement links TRBV15 to TRBJ1-5; TRBD1 matches 9 bases. V lost 5 bases and J lost 7; bases outside the gene matches: 9. Germline assignment: CDR1 LNHNV and CDR2 YYDKDF (reference sequence). This CDR3 has 15 residues. DNA for the CDR3: TGTGCCACCAGCTTGGGGACAGGGTTCTCCCAGCCCCAGCATTTT. Translating gives CATSLGTGFSQPQHF.

The chain recombines TRBV7-6 with TRBJ1-1, with D maybe TRBD1 (5 bases). The germline V gene encodes CDR1 SGHVS and CDR2 FNYEAQ. CDR3 length: 14 residues. V gave up 6 bases and J gave up 1 base, with 12 bases separating them. CDR3 DNA sequence: TGTGCCAGCAGACGCTGGGGGGGGAACACTGAAGCTTTCTTT. Translating gives CASRRWGGNTEAFF.

This clonotype occurred many times. The chain uses TRBV5-1 and TRBJ2-2; possible D gene TRBD2, 5 bases. V was pared by 1 base and J by 2 bases, with 9 bases between. The CDR3 is 15 residues long. CDR1 and CDR2 from the germline V gene are SGHRS and YFSETQ. Here the CDR3 reads CASSLLRGNTGELFF. The CDR3 DNA follows: TGCGCCAGCAGCTTGCTACGGGGAAACACCGGGGAGCTGTTTTTT.

In its sample, this clonotype was seen a few times. The chain links TRBV14 to TRBJ2-1; D gene unclear. Germline V gene sequence: CDR1 SGHDN, CDR2 FVKESK. CDR3 length: 13 amino acids. V lost 4 bases to trimming and J lost 9 bases, with 13 bases between them. The CDR3 loop reads CASSPDLWGEQFF. Written as DNA, the CDR3 is TGTGCCAGCAGCCCCGACCTCTGGGGTGAGCAGTTCTTC. The full variable domain, completed using reference TRBV14 and TRBJ2-1, is EAGVTQFPSHSVIEKGQTVTLRCDPISGHDNLYWYRRVMGKEIKFLLHFVKESKQDESGMPNNRFLAERTGGTYSTLKVQPAELEDSGVYFCASSPDLWGEQFFGPGTRLTVL.

This clonotype came up many times. V is TRBV5-6 and J is TRBJ2-1; 11 nucleotides line up with TRBD2. The germline gives CDR1 SGHDT, CDR2 YYEEEE. J gave up 1 base and V 4 bases, and 7 bases lay outside the gene matches. The CDR3 runs 17 residues. The CDR3 bases are TGTGCCAGCAGCCATCTTAGGACTAGCGGGTCCTACAATGAGCAGTTCTTC. Translation: CASSHLRTSGSYNEQFF.

This clonotype was seen a handful of times. A much larger clonotype is one base distant, so this may be a read error. The genes are TRBV18 and TRBJ2-3; D not resolved. This CDR3 is 13 amino acids long. V lost 0 bases to trimming and J lost 3 bases, with 4 bases between them. Per the germline V gene, CDR1 is KGHSH and CDR2 is LQKENI. The CDR3 sequence: CASSPPMTDTQYF. CDR3 nucleotide sequence: TGTGCCAGCTCACCACCCATGACAGATACGCAGTATTTT.

This sequence joins TRBV7-9 and TRBJ2-7; TRBD2 agrees at 13 bases. The CDR3 has 16 amino acids. V lost 5 bases, J lost 2 bases, and 6 bases stayed unmatched. Germline V gene sequence: CDR1 SEHNR, CDR2 FQNEAQ (reference sequence). As DNA, the CDR3 is TGTGCCAGCAGCCAAGGACTAGCGGGAGAGCCCTACGAGCAGTACTTC. Amino acid sequence: CASSQGLAGEPYEQYF.

This clonotype appeared a few times. The chain links TRBV20-1 to TRBJ2-4; 8 bases match TRBD2. From germline, CDR1 is DFQATT and CDR2 SNEGSKA (reference sequence). Trimming removed 6 bases from V and 5 bases from J; junction bases left unmatched: 9. The CDR3 loop spans 14 amino acids. CDR3 DNA sequence: TGCAGTGCCATAGACGGGACTAGGCAAAACATTCAGTACTTC. Its translation is CSAIDGTRQNIQYF.

This chain connects TRBV27 to TRBJ2-7, with D perhaps matching TRBD2 (5 bases). From germline, CDR1 is MNHEY and CDR2 SMNVEV (reference sequence). Trimming removed 5 bases at V and 3 bases at J, with 14 bases between. This CDR3 region has 14 residues. The DNA of the CDR3 is TGTGCCAGCAGTCCCAGGTCGGGGAACTACGAGCAGTACTTC. It encodes CASSPRSGNYEQYF.

This clonotype came up many times. The chain carries TRBV9 and TRBJ1-1, with D perhaps TRBD1 (6 bases). The V and J ends lost 0 bases and 2 bases respectively, with 11 bases between them. There are 15 residues in the CDR3. The germline V gene encodes CDR1 SGDLS and CDR2 YYNGEE. CDR3 amino acids: CASSVDGGRNTEAFF. The DNA for the CDR3 is TGTGCCAGCAGCGTAGACGGGGGGCGAAACACTGAAGCTTTCTTT.

The CDR3 DNA reads TGTGCCAGCTCACCCCCGGACTACCCTAGCACAGATACGCAGTATTTT. Translated, it gives CASSPPDYPSTDTQYF. The rearrangement joins TRBV18 to TRBJ2-3; D may be TRBD2 (6 bases). Germline V CDR1 and CDR2: KGHSH, LQKENI. The length of the CDR3 is 16 residues. V lost 3 bases and J 0 bases, leaving 13 bases between the germline ends.

This chain uses TRBV5-6 with TRBJ2-1; 7 nucleotides line up with TRBD2. The germline V gene encodes CDR1 SGHDT and CDR2 YYEEEE. The CDR3 length is 15 residues. V lost 7 bases, J lost 5 bases, and 12 bases stayed unmatched. The CDR3: CASDRDLAEHNEQFF. The CDR3 DNA is TGTGCCAGCGACCGAGACCTAGCGGAGCACAATGAGCAGTTCTTC.

This chain connects TRBV29-1 to TRBJ2-5; D assignment may be TRBD1 or TRBD2 (5 bases each). V was shortened by 8 bases and J by 10 bases, with 23 bases between the two germline ends. CDR1 SQVTM and CDR2 ANQGSEA come from the germline V gene. The CDR3 consists of 13 residues. CDR3 protein: CSYQRLLERGQYF. In DNA, the CDR3 is TGCAGCTACCAAAGACTTTTAGAGAGGGGCCAGTACTTC.

This clonotype was counted only a few times. The chain recombines TRBV6-2 or TRBV6-3 with TRBJ2-7, with D possibly matching TRBD2 (5 bases). The CDR3 consists of 14 residues. Per the germline V gene, CDR1 is MNHEY and CDR2 is SVGEGT. The ends were cut back, 2 bases at V and 6 bases at J, with 14 bases in the middle. The CDR3 region has the DNA TGTGCCAGCAGTTACGTACCGGGAAGATTCGAGCAGTACTTC. Residues: CASSYVPGRFEQYF.

This clonotype was found many times. The chain recombines TRBV5-1 with TRBJ1-4; maybe TRBD1 (5 bases). The CDR3 runs 17 residues. CDR1 is SGHRS, CDR2 YFSETQ, per germline. Trimming stripped 4 bases from V and 2 bases from J, with 18 bases between. This CDR3 reads CASSEGHRIATNEKLFF. CDR3 in DNA: TGCGCCAGCAGCGAAGGACATCGGATAGCGACTAATGAAAAACTGTTTTTT.

There are many counts of this clonotype. This chain connects TRBV6-5 to TRBJ2-3, with TRBD2 matching over 10 bases. Germline-derived CDR1 and CDR2 are MNHEY and SVGAGI. The J segment lost 7 bases and the V segment lost 2 bases, leaving 9 bases of the junction unmatched. The CDR3 loop spans 16 amino acids. The CDR3 loop reads CASSYLSGRAHYTQYF. DNA of the CDR3: TGTGCCAGCAGTTACCTGAGCGGGAGGGCCCATTATACGCAGTATTTT.

V is TRBV9 and J is TRBJ2-7; 11 bases agree with TRBD2. The CDR3 contains 15 residues. With 0 bases clipped from V and 6 bases from J, the junction kept 5 bases outside the gene matches. In germline, CDR1 is SGDLS, CDR2 YYNGEE. CDR3 bases: TGTGCCAGCAGCGTAGGTACTAGCGGGAGTCGCGAGCAGTACTTC. Protein sequence: CASSVGTSGSREQYF.

This clonotype has a count of ten or more. For the CDR3, the DNA is TGCAGTGCTAGTTCGCAGGGAATAACCTACGAGCAGTACTTC. Amino acid sequence: CSASSQGITYEQYF. The chain employs TRBV20-1 and TRBJ2-7; perhaps TRBD1 as D (5 bases). The CDR3 loop spans 14 amino acids. The germline gives CDR1 DFQATT, CDR2 SNEGSKA (reference sequence). Trimming removed 3 bases at V and 2 bases at J, with 14 bases between.

This clonotype was detected ten times or more. CDR3 residues: CASSPGTAASYEQYF. The CDR3 coding sequence is TGTGCCAGCAGCCCAGGGACAGCAGCCTCCTACGAGCAGTACTTC. V gene TRBV7-2 combines with J gene TRBJ2-7; 7 nucleotides align to TRBD1. Germline CDR1 is SGHTA and CDR2 is FQGNSA. Trimming cost V 5 bases and J 0 bases; bases outside gene matches: 7. The CDR3 has 15 residues.

Ten or more counts support this clonotype. The chain carries TRBV20-1 and TRBJ2-7; 10 bases line up with TRBD2. The CDR3 spans 13 residues. The germline V gene has CDR1 DFQATT and CDR2 SNEGSKA (reference sequence). J was trimmed by 2 bases and V by 4 bases; bases with no gene match: 2. In nucleotides, the CDR3 is TGCAGTGCTATACTAGCGGGACCCTACGAGCAGTACTTC. This sequence encodes CSAILAGPYEQYF.

Many counts were recorded for this clonotype. This rearrangement joins TRBV20-1 to TRBJ1-1, with a weak D call TRBD1 (5 bases). The CDR3 is 12 residues long. The V and J ends lost 4 bases and 0 bases respectively, with 6 bases between them. The V gene's germline CDR1 is DFQATT and CDR2 SNEGSKA (reference sequence). CDR3 in DNA: TGCAGTGCTACAGGGATGAACACTGAAGCTTTCTTT. Residues: CSATGMNTEAFF.

This clonotype was seen at least ten times. V is TRBV29-1 and J is TRBJ1-4; D unclear. The CDR3 runs to 14 residues. V was trimmed by 6 bases and J by 0 bases, leaving 11 bases between them. Germline CDR1 SQVTM, CDR2 ANQGSEA. CDR3 sequence: CSVKTDSTNEKLFF. DNA of the CDR3: TGCAGCGTCAAAACAGACTCAACTAATGAAAAACTGTTTTTT.

The rearrangement links TRBV29-1 to TRBJ2-3; maybe TRBD1 (5 bases). The CDR3 is 13 amino acids. The germline gives CDR1 SQVTM, CDR2 ANQGSEA. V lost 6 bases to trimming and J lost 2 bases, with 12 bases between them. As DNA, the CDR3 is TGCAGCGTCTTCGACAGCCTCACAGATACGCAGTATTTT. This translates into CSVFDSLTDTQYF.

CDR3 nucleotide sequence: TGTGCCAGCAGTTACTCGATGAGGGACTTCAGCACTGAAGCTTTCTTT. Translated, it gives CASSYSMRDFSTEAFF. The rearrangement uses TRBV6-5 and TRBJ1-1; tentatively, D is TRBD1 (5 bases). The V end lost 0 bases, the J end lost 4 bases, and 15 bases lay between the germline ends. Looked up from germline, CDR1 is MNHEY and CDR2 is SVGAGI. CDR3 length: 16 residues.